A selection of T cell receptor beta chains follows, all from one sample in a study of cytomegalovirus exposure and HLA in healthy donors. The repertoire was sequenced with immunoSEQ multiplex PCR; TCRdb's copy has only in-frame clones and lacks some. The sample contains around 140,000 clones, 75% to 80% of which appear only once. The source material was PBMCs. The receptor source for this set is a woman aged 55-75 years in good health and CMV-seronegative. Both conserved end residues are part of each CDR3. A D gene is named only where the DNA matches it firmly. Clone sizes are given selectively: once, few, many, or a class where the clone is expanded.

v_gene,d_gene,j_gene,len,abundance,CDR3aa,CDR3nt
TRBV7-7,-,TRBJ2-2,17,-,CASSSVSFSRNTGELFF,TGTGCTAGCAGCTCCGTGAGTTTTTCACGGAACACCGGGGAGCTGTTTTTT
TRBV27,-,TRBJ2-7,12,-,CASSLSGYEQYF,TGTGCCAGCAGTTTAAGCGGCTACGAGCAGTACTTC
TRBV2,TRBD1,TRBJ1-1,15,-,CASTKTQGGHTEAFF,TGTGCCAGCACCAAGACGCAAGGGGGCCACACTGAAGCTTTCTTT
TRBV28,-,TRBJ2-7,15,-,CASSFPQGHTYEQYF,TGTGCCAGCAGTTTTCCGCAGGGTCATACCTACGAGCAGTACTTC
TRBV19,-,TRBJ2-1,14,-,CASSLNPGVDEQFF,TGTGCCAGTAGTCTAAACCCAGGGGTGGATGAGCAGTTCTTC
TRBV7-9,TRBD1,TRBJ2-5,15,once,CASSFVQGAEETQYF,TGTGCCAGCAGCTTTGTCCAGGGGGCGGAAGAGACCCAGTACTTC
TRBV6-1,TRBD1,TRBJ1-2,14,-,CAAKRTGDGYGYTF,TGTGCCGCTAAAAGGACAGGGGACGGCTATGGCTACACCTTC
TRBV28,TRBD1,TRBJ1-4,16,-,CASRYRTGRTNEKLFF,TGTGCCAGCAGATATCGGACAGGTAGAACTAATGAAAAACTGTTTTTT
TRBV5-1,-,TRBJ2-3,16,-,CASSSATPLNTDTQYF,TGCGCCAGCAGCTCCGCGACACCACTGAACACAGATACGCAGTATTTT
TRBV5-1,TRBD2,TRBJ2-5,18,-,CASSLRLAGGPDKETQYF,TGCGCCAGCAGCCTCCGACTAGCGGGGGGACCAGATAAAGAGACCCAGTACTTC
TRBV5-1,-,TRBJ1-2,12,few,CASSLGGRGYTF,TGCGCCAGCAGCTTGGGAGGTCGTGGCTACACCTTC
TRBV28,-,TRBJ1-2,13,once,CASNRRVNYGYTF,TGTGCCAGCAACCGCAGGGTTAACTATGGCTACACCTTC
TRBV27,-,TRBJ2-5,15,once,CASSLKAGTGETQYF,TGTGCCAGCAGTTTAAAGGCGGGGACGGGGGAGACCCAGTACTTC
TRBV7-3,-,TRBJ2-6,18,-,CASSLTGRRGTGANVLTF,TGTGCCAGCAGCTTAACAGGACGGAGAGGGACTGGGGCCAACGTCCTGACTTTC
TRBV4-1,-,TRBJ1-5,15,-,CASSQDRGGHQPQHF,TGCGCCAGCAGCCAAGATCGGGGGGGACATCAGCCCCAGCATTTT